Reported below is one T cell receptor (beta chain). The data derive from a study of blood T cell repertoires in COVID-19. V dropped 0 bases and J dropped 6 bases, with 6 bases sitting between them. Germline V lookup: CDR1 GTSNPN, CDR2 SVGIG (reference sequence). The CDR3 totals 11 residues. As processed by the authors: Estimation of nucleated cell counts relied on the amplification of reference gene primers. TCRdb keeps only in-frame clones here, not all; method: immunoSEQ multiplex PCR. V, J and clone size derive from that table, while D and trimming were established from the DNA sequence. The sample gives 150,000 to 200,000 clones, around 79% of which show up once; more than 25% is in the top ten.

The receptor's source is a woman in her 70s with acute or convalescent COVID-19. The chain joins TRBV30 to TRBJ2-7, with TRBD1 as a possible D gene (6 bases). Material: peripheral blood. The CDR3 loop is CAWSVGGEQYF. CDR3 nucleotide sequence: TGTGCCTGGAGTGTAGGGGGCGAGCAGTACTTC. Filled out from reference TRBV30 and TRBJ2-7, the complete variable domain reads SQTIHQWPATLVQPVGSPLSLECTVEGTSNPNLYWYRQAAGRGLQLLFYSVGIGQISSEVPQNLSASRPQDRQFILSSKKLLLSDSGFYLCAWSVGGEQYFGPGTRLTVT.